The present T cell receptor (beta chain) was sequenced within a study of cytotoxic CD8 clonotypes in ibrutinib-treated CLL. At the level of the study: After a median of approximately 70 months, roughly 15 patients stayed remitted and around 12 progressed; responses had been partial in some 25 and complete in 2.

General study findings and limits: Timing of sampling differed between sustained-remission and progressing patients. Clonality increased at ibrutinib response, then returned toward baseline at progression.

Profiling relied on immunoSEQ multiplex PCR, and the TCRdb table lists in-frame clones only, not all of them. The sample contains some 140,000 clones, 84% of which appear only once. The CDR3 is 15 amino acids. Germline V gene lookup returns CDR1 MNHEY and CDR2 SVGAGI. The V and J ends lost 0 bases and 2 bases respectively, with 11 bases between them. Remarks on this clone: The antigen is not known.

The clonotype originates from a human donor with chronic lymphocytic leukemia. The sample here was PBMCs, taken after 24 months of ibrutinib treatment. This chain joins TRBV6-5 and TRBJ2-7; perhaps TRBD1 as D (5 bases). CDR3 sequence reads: CASSYSFLRAYEQYF. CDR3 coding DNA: TGTGCCAGCAGTTACTCGTTTCTCAGGGCCTACGAGCAGTACTTC.